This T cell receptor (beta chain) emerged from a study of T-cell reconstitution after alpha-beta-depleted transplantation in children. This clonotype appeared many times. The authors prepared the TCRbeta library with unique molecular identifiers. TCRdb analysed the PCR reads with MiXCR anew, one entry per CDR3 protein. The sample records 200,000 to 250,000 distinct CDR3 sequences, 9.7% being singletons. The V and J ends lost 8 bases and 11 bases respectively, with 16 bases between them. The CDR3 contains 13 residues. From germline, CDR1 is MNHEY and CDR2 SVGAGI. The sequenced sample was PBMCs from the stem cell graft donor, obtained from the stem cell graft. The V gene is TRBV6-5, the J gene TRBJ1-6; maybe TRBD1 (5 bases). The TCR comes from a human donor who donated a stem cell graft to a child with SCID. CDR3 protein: CASRGEKRAPLHF. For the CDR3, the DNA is TGTGCCAGCCGGGGGGAGAAACGGGCACCCCTCCACTTT.